The clone carrying this T cell receptor beta chain occurred many times. Its specificity is unknown. V was cut by 3 bases and J by 0 bases, with 6 bases left in between. The CDR3 has 13 residues. These data are taken from a study of regulatory T cells in long-lasting Graves disease. Study-wide results and caveats: Fewer public clonotypes were shared by new patients (roughly 970) than by persistent patients (around 2,900).

CDR3 regions were amplified by Arm-PCR using iRepertoire HTBI primers to build TCR beta libraries. Each CDR3 protein gets one entry after TCRdb re-called the multiplex PCR reads with MiXCR. The sample shows approximately 210,000 distinct CDR3 sequences, 15% to 20% of them seen only once. Time point here: newly diagnosed GD, antithyroid drugs for less than 3 months. The TCR library was prepared using RNA isolated from PBMCs. V usage is TRBV12-3 or TRBV12-4 and J usage is TRBJ2-7, with D hard to call. This clonotype originated in a female donor with Graves disease. The sequenced sample was peripheral blood mononuclear cells (PBMCs), obtained at new diagnosis, from a patient treated with antithyroid drugs. Here the CDR3 reads CASSFSVSYEQYF. CDR3 DNA: TGTGCCAGCAGTTTTTCAGTCTCCTACGAGCAGTACTTC.